This section outlines one T cell receptor (beta chain) sequence together with its context. Its recognized antigen is unknown. One base away there is no much larger clone; base qualities are not given. This record comes from a study of blood T cell repertoires in COVID-19 (dated by TCRdb to about 2020). Regarding the complete study: Samples from collaborators originated in the United States, Italy and Spain and spanned both the acute and convalescent phases of COVID-19. Samples came from the ongoing ImmuneRACE study (first 160 participants) plus 1,254 subjects from 6 global collaborators. The sample metadata nearly always contained a de-identified subject ID, COVID-19 status, age in years and sex. The repertoires were released in a freely available public database intended as a resource for research on the immune response to SARS-CoV-2. Subjects who had been exposed to COVID-19, were actively infected with it, or had recovered from it provided the deeply sampled blood TCRbeta repertoires that made up the dataset. The prospective study material was composed of cDNA or gDNA derived from T cells, B-cell-depleted T cells, or PBMCs. Where HLA class I and class II types were available, the types were taken from metadata supplied by the sample provider, not from assay-based typing. General findings and caveats noted by the study authors: How much clinical and demographic metadata was included differed by source and by participant, and the metadata was provided uncurated.

TCRbeta CDR3 regions were amplified from genomic DNA by means of the immunoSEQ Assay, a bias-controlled multiplex PCR. The authors processed their data as follows. The number of nucleated cells in each sample was estimated by amplification of reference gene primers within the assay. To quantify the absolute abundance of each unique TCRbeta CDR3 rearrangement, sequence reads were collapsed and filtered. For each sample, productive Simpson clonality was calculated as the square root of Simpson's diversity index over productive rearrangements. TCRdb provides this immuneACCESS table in a form limited to in-frame rearrangements. Some clones are lacking; in checked studies, under half of them reflect an unresolved V gene, and why the rest are absent is not known. The DNA gave D and trimming, while V, J and clone size come from that table. Across this sample there are under 200,000 clones, with 83% seen only once. The ten largest make up around 2.1% of the sample.

Collaborating institutions collected whole blood in K2EDTA tubes following their own protocols. For TCRbeta analysis, collaborators shipped samples as frozen whole blood, isolated PBMCs, or DNA extracted from either of those sample types. V is pared back by 3 bases and J by 5 bases, with 14 bases lying between the germline termini. The CDR3 has 13 amino acids, counting the end cysteine and phenylalanine. Solely the CDR3 DNA is kept, with 39 bases framed from the first base. CDR1 and CDR2 are drawn from the germline V gene (reference sequence): DFQATT, SNEGSKA. The receptor was derived from a woman aged 80 or over with acute or convalescent COVID-19. The sequencing sample was made of peripheral blood. The chain links TRBV20-1 with TRBJ2-7, with a tentative D gene TRBD1 over 5 matching bases. The nucleotide sequence is given as TGCAGTGCTAGTTGGGCAGGGCTGGACGAGCAGTACTTC. It translates as CSASWAGLDEQYF.